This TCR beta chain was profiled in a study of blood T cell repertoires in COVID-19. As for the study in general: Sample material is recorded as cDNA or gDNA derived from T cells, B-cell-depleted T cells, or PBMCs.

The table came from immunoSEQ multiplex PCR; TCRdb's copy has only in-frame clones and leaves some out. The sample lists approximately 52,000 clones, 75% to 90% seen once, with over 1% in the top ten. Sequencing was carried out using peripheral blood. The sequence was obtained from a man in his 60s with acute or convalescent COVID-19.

The CDR3, as DNA: TGTGCCAGCCACTCGGGGGACTCCTACGAGCAGTACTTC. Protein product: CASHSGDSYEQYF. This chain joins TRBV27 and TRBJ2-7, with a tentative D call TRBD2 (6 bases). The CDR3 extends over 13 amino acids. V lost 8 bases, J lost 0 bases, and 11 bases lay in between. Germline values: CDR1 MNHEY, CDR2 SMNVEV (reference sequence).